The 22 T cell receptor beta chains presented below share a single source sample, sequenced in a study of regulatory T cells in long-lasting Graves disease. Arm-PCR of CDR3 regions with iRepertoire HTBI primers generated TCR beta libraries. TCRdb fed the multiplex PCR reads into MiXCR, producing one record per CDR3 protein. Among approximately 400,000 distinct CDR3 sequences, roughly 16% were seen once, and the ten largest hold 22%. Time point reported: newly diagnosed GD, antithyroid drugs for less than 3 months. The TCR library was made from RNA that had been extracted from PBMCs in TRIzol. The sequencing here drew on peripheral blood mononuclear cells (PBMCs), taken at new diagnosis, from a patient treated with antithyroid drugs. The receptors originated from a female donor with Graves disease.

This clonotype was observed at least ten times. V is TRBV20-1 and J is TRBJ2-7, with TRBD2 identical over 8 bases. After removal of 1 base from V and 3 bases from J, the junction contained 5 bases not matched to a gene. The CDR3 totals 14 residues. CDR1 DFQATT and CDR2 SNEGSKA come from the germline V gene (reference sequence). The CDR3, as DNA: TGCAGTGCTAGAGTTGCGGGAGGATACTACGAGCAGTACTTC. Residues: CSARVAGGYYEQYF.

The table lists this clonotype with many counts. The chain joins TRBV7-2 to TRBJ2-3, with unresolved D. This CDR3 contains 16 residues. The V end lost 3 bases, the J end lost 9 bases, and 22 bases lay between the germline ends. Germline values: CDR1 SGHTA, CDR2 FQGNSA. In DNA form, the CDR3 reads TGTGCCAGCAGCTTCACCCCGGCACTCCGGAGTTTCACGCAGTATTTT. Translated, it gives CASSFTPALRSFTQYF.

This clonotype was counted ten times or more. J is TRBJ1-2 and V is TRBV5-1, with 8 bases identical to TRBD1. Germline V lookup: CDR1 SGHRS, CDR2 YFSETQ. V shed 5 bases and J 13 bases; nucleotides not matched to a gene: 10. The CDR3 extends over 12 amino acids. CDR3 amino acids: CASRPIGQGPTF. The CDR3 DNA follows: TGCGCCAGCAGACCGATTGGACAGGGACCCACCTTC. The entire variable domain, with the rest obtained from reference TRBV5-1 and TRBJ1-2, is as follows: KAGVTQTPRYLIKTRGQQVTLSCSPISGHRSVSWYQQTPGQGLQFLFEYFSETQRNKGNFPGRFSGRQFSNSRSEMNVSTLELGDSALYLCASRPIGQGPTFGSGTRLTVV.

This sequence joins TRBV5-8 and TRBJ1-3; possibly TRBD1 for D (6 bases). Germline V gene sequence: CDR1 SGHTS, CDR2 YDEGEE. The CDR3 spans 15 residues. Trimming cost V 4 bases and J 1 base, with 12 bases left between them. CDR3 DNA: TGTGCCAGCAGCCGGACCAGGGGATCTGGAAACACCATATATTTT. Translated, it gives CASSRTRGSGNTIYF.

This clonotype was detected many times. The CDR3 loop is CSVEGGQRNTEAFF. DNA of the CDR3: TGCAGCGTTGAAGGGGGACAACGAAACACTGAAGCTTTCTTT. The V gene is TRBV29-1, the J gene TRBJ1-1; D possibly corresponds to TRBD1 (6 bases). The V gene's germline CDR1 is SQVTM and CDR2 ANQGSEA. V shed 1 base and J shed 2 bases, with 11 bases lying between them. The CDR3 sequence is 14 residues long.

This clonotype was found many times. The junction does not match germline at one end; this may be a read error. The V and J genes are TRBV5-1 and TRBJ2-2; D is undetermined. The germline gives CDR1 SGHRS, CDR2 YFSETQ. The CDR3 is 14 residues long. CDR3 protein: CASSLLSTAGELFF. The CDR3 region has the DNA TGTGCCAGCAGCTTACTCTCGACGGCCGGGGAGCTGTTTTTT.

This clonotype was seen at least ten times. This rearrangement joins TRBV12-5 to TRBJ2-3; unclear D gene. The ends were cut back, 5 bases at V and 5 bases at J, with 5 bases in the middle. There are 11 residues in the CDR3. The germline CDR1 and CDR2 sequences are LGHNT and FRNRAP. The CDR3 DNA follows: TGTGCTAGTGGTCCCGGAGATACGCAGTATTTT. Amino acid sequence: CASGPGDTQYF. Complete variable domain (other parts from reference TRBV12-5 and TRBJ2-3): DARVTQTPRHKVTEMGQEVTMRCQPILGHNTVFWYRQTMMQGLELLAYFRNRAPLDDSGMPKDRFSAEMPDATLATLKIQPSEPRDSAVYFCASGPGDTQYFGPGTRLTVL.

This chain uses TRBV30 with TRBJ2-4; D not resolved. Germline CDR1 reads GTSNPN; CDR2 reads SVGIG (reference sequence). This CDR3 spans 13 amino acids. Trimming removed 0 bases at V and 6 bases at J, with 9 bases between. In nucleotides, the CDR3 is TGTGCCTGGAGTGTGAAAGATCGAAACATTCAGTACTTC. It is translated as CAWSVKDRNIQYF.

This clonotype was detected ten times or more. The rearrangement uses TRBV7-3 and TRBJ2-7, with D possibly TRBD1 on 6 matching bases. V lost 4 bases and J 1 base, leaving 17 bases between the germline ends. CDR3 length: 16 amino acids. Germline loops: CDR1 SGHTA, CDR2 FQGTGA. DNA for the CDR3: TGTGCCAGCAGCTCAAAGGATTACAGGGTTTCCTACGAGCAGTACTTC. This gives the protein CASSSKDYRVSYEQYF.

The chain combines TRBV9 with TRBJ2-1; TRBD2 matches 8 bases. Trimming cost V 0 bases and J 4 bases; bases outside gene matches: 3. Looked up from germline, CDR1 is SGDLS and CDR2 is YYNGEE. CDR3 length equals 15 residues. The CDR3 DNA is TGTGCCAGCAGCGTAGGGACTAGCCCGTACAATGAGCAGTTCTTC. Translation: CASSVGTSPYNEQFF.

This clonotype has a handful of counts. This chain uses TRBV6-1 with TRBJ2-7, with 7 bases that match TRBD2. J was trimmed by 5 bases and V by 3 bases; bases with no gene match: 4. Germline values: CDR1 MNHNS, CDR2 SASEGT. The CDR3 runs 13 residues. In DNA, the CDR3 is TGTGCCAGCAGTGACCTGAGCGGGAACGAGCAGTACTTC. Translated: CASSDLSGNEQYF.

Comments on this clonotype: A read error is possible here, since a much larger clone lies one base away. The chain couples TRBV2 to TRBJ1-4, with D unclear. Germline CDR1 reads SNHLY; CDR2 reads FYNNEI. There are 14 residues in the CDR3. The V end was cut by 8 bases, the J end by 5 bases, with 15 bases between. The CDR3 nucleotides are TGTGCCAGCGCTCGAGAGGGCAGCAATGAAAAACTGTTTTTT. Its translation: CASAREGSNEKLFF.

This clonotype was observed many times. The rearrangement uses TRBV5-6 and TRBJ1-2; no reliable D call. This CDR3 is 14 amino acids long. The germline V gene has CDR1 SGHDT and CDR2 YYEEEE. V was pared by 4 bases and J by 6 bases, with 16 bases between. The CDR3 here is CASSPGSREDGYTF. CDR3 DNA: TGTGCCAGCAGCCCCGGATCCCGGGAGGATGGCTACACCTTC. Full variable domain (missing parts from reference TRBV5-6 and TRBJ1-2): DAGVTQSPTHLIKTRGQQVTLRCSPKSGHDTVSWYQQALGQGPQFIFQYYEEEERQRGNFPDRFSGHQFPNYSSELNVNALLLGDSALYLCASSPGSREDGYTFGSGTRLTVV.

The J gene is TRBJ1-5, the V gene TRBV24-1, with D tentatively TRBD1 (5 bases). This CDR3 contains 13 residues. V lost 6 bases and J 5 bases, leaving 10 bases between the germline ends. Germline CDR1 reads KGHDR; CDR2 reads SFDVKD. This CDR3 reads CATSRRADQPQHF. In DNA form, the CDR3 reads TGTGCCACCAGTCGCAGGGCCGATCAGCCCCAGCATTTT.

This sequence joins TRBV7-6 and TRBJ1-2; TRBD1 aligns across 7 bases. The CDR3 loop spans 14 amino acids. Trimming cost V 3 bases and J 8 bases; bases outside gene matches: 9. Germline values: CDR1 SGHVS, CDR2 FNYEAQ. CDR3 loop: CASSFDRDLGGYTF. CDR3 bases: TGTGCCAGCAGCTTCGACAGGGACCTAGGAGGCTACACCTTC. Looking up the rest from reference TRBV7-6 and TRBJ1-2 gives the full variable domain: GAGVSQSPRYKVTKRGQDVALRCDPISGHVSLYWYRQALGQGPEFLTYFNYEAQQDKSGLPNDRFSAERPEGSISTLTIQRTEQRDSAMYRCASSFDRDLGGYTFGSGTRLTVV.

This clonotype was seen ten or more times. J is TRBJ1-5 and V is TRBV15, with a weak D call TRBD1 (5 bases). The CDR3 is 17 residues long. V dropped 1 base and J dropped 6 bases, with 19 bases sitting between them. Germline values: CDR1 LNHNV, CDR2 YYDKDF (reference sequence). Here the CDR3 DNA reads TGTGCCACCAGCAGAGCAAAGGGGAATGGAGGGAGTCAGCCCCAGCATTTT. Translating it yields CATSRAKGNGGSQPQHF.

This clonotype was observed many times. The rearrangement joins TRBV12-3 or TRBV12-4 to TRBJ2-2; D is possibly TRBD1 or TRBD2 (5 bases each). The CDR3 sequence is 15 residues long. Trimming cost V 7 bases and J 3 bases, with 15 bases left between them. The CDR3 region is CASNSVGRDTGELFF. The CDR3 coding sequence is TGTGCCAGCAACTCGGTGGGGCGGGACACCGGGGAGCTGTTTTTT.

This clonotype was detected ten times or more. The rearrangement links TRBV6-2 or TRBV6-3 to TRBJ2-1; 7 bases line up with TRBD2. V shed 5 bases and J 3 bases; nucleotides not matched to a gene: 10. The CDR3 loop spans 16 amino acids. The germline gives CDR1 MNHEY, CDR2 SVGEGT. CDR3 residues: CASSEVWGGNYNEQFF. The CDR3 bases are TGTGCCAGCAGTGAAGTATGGGGAGGGAACTACAATGAGCAGTTCTTC.

This clonotype was counted ten times or more. CDR3 coding DNA: TGTGCCAGCAGTCCAGGGACCTCTGGAAACACCATATATTTT. Encoded protein: CASSPGTSGNTIYF. The genes are TRBV27 and TRBJ1-3, with TRBD1 as a possible D gene (5 bases). Deletions cut 5 bases from V and 0 bases from J, with 8 bases between. This CDR3 is built from 14 residues. Germline-derived CDR1 and CDR2 are MNHEY and SMNVEV (reference sequence).

The rearrangement links TRBV5-4 to TRBJ1-2; tentatively, D is TRBD1 (5 bases). Germline assignment: CDR1 SGHNT and CDR2 YYREEE (reference sequence). The CDR3 has 14 amino acids. V gave up 0 bases and J gave up 4 bases, with 10 bases separating them. In DNA, the CDR3 is TGTGCCAGCAGCTTGGATGGGACTTCCTATGGCTACACCTTC. Amino acid sequence: CASSLDGTSYGYTF.

This clonotype has just a few counts. The chain recombines TRBV29-1 with TRBJ1-3, with D unclear. Between the trimmed V and J ends, which lost 2 bases and 0 bases, there was a span of 5 bases. The CDR3 is made up of 13 amino acids. CDR1 and CDR2 from the germline V gene are SQVTM and ANQGSEA. DNA of the CDR3: TGCAGCGTTGAACCTGACTCTGGAAACACCATATATTTT. This gives the protein CSVEPDSGNTIYF.

This clonotype turned up a few times. The chain has TRBV7-9 and TRBJ2-1; D might be TRBD2 (6 bases). V gave up 4 bases and J gave up 8 bases, with 12 bases separating them. CDR1 and CDR2 (germline): SEHNR, FQNEAQ (reference sequence). The CDR3 extends over 13 amino acids. CDR3 residues: CASSSSGRYEQFF. CDR3 DNA sequence: TGTGCCAGCAGCTCATCCGGGAGATATGAGCAGTTCTTC.